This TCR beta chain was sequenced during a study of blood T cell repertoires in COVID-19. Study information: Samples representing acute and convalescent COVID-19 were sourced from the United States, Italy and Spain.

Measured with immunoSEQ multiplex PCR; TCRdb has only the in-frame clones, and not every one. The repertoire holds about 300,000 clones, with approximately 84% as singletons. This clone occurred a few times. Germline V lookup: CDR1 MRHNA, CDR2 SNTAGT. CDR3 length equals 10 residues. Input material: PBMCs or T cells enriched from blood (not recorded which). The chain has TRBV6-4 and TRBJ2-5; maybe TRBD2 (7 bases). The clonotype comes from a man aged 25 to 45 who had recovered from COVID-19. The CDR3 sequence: CVRGRQTQYF. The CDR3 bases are TGTGTGCGGGGGCGGCAGACCCAGTACTTC.